The 8 T cell receptor beta chains given below trace back to one sample, sequenced in a study of blood T cell repertoires in COVID-19. Clones were read by immunoSEQ multiplex PCR, and TCRdb kept only the in-frame ones, dropping some. The sample includes over 130,000 clones, more than 60% of them seen just once. The sequenced sample was peripheral blood. The receptor source for this set is a man between 50 and 59 years old with acute or convalescent COVID-19.

This sequence joins TRBV12-2 and TRBJ1-1; the D call TRBD1 from the table was never checked on the DNA. TRBV12-2 is deemed a pseudogene. CDR3 length: 20 amino acids. The chain's CDR3 is CASRLNLRDRAGNMNTEAFF. CDR3 sequence (DNA): TGTGCAAGTCGTCTAAATCTACGCGACAGGGCCGGCAACATGAACACTGAAGCTTTCTTT.

The V call is TRBV4-2, the J call TRBJ1-2; D might be TRBD1 (5 bases). The germline V gene encodes CDR1 LGHNA and CDR2 YNFKEQ. V was shortened by 0 bases and J by 8 bases, with 10 bases between the two germline ends. The CDR3 has 13 residues. The CDR3 here is CASSQDREDGYTF. CDR3 in DNA: TGTGCCAGCAGCCAAGACAGGGAGGACGGCTACACCTTC.

The gene calls are TRBV7-8 and TRBJ1-1; unclear D gene. Germline CDR1 is SGHVS and CDR2 is FQNEAQ. The length of the CDR3 is 13 residues. The V end was cut by 4 bases, the J end by 1 base, with 7 bases between. The CDR3 DNA follows: TGTGCCAGCAGCTCCACAACGAACACTGAAGCTTTCTTT. Amino acids: CASSSTTNTEAFF.

This clone was counted only a few times. The J gene is TRBJ2-1, the V gene TRBV5-1, with 8 bases lining up with TRBD2. J gave up 5 bases and V 0 bases, and 4 bases lay outside the gene matches. The CDR3 is made up of 15 amino acids. Germline assignment: CDR1 SGHRS and CDR2 YFSETQ. In DNA, the CDR3 is TGCGCCAGCAGCTTGGCCGGCGGGGGGAACAATGAGCAGTTCTTC. This encodes CASSLAGGGNNEQFF.

The chain links TRBV6-2 or TRBV6-3 to TRBJ2-4, with D tentatively TRBD2 (6 bases). The CDR3 loop spans 15 amino acids. V lost 2 bases and J lost 4, with 12 bases in between. Germline CDR1 MNHEY, CDR2 SVGEGT. The CDR3 reads CASSYASAGKNIQYF. CDR3 sequence (DNA): TGTGCCAGCAGTTACGCTTCGGCGGGGAAAAACATTCAGTACTTC.

Here the CDR3 DNA reads TGCAGCGTTGAGGGACAGAACAATGAGCAGTTCTTC. Encoded protein: CSVEGQNNEQFF. The chain employs TRBV29-1 and TRBJ2-1, with 7 bases matching TRBD1. The CDR3 sequence is 12 residues long. CDR1 is SQVTM, CDR2 ANQGSEA, per germline. The trim removed 3 bases at V and 5 bases at J, leaving 1 base unmatched.

This clone has only one observation. The genes are TRBV18 and TRBJ2-7, with 12 bases matching TRBD2. Germline loops: CDR1 KGHSH, CDR2 LQKENI. CDR3 length: 16 amino acids. The junction had 4 bases not matched to a gene; V was cut back by 3 bases and J by 1 base. Here the CDR3 DNA reads TGTGCCAGCTCACCCCCGACTAGCGGGGGATCCTACGAGCAGTACTTC. Its translation is CASSPPTSGGSYEQYF.

The J gene is TRBJ2-7, the V gene TRBV5-6; D is possibly TRBD1 (5 bases). V lost 5 bases to trimming and J lost 2 bases, with 11 bases between them. The CDR3 sequence is 13 residues long. Per germline, CDR1 SGHDT and CDR2 YYEEEE. CDR3 region: CASRRTSTYEQYF. The CDR3 DNA reads TGTGCCAGCAGACGGACATCTACCTACGAGCAGTACTTC.